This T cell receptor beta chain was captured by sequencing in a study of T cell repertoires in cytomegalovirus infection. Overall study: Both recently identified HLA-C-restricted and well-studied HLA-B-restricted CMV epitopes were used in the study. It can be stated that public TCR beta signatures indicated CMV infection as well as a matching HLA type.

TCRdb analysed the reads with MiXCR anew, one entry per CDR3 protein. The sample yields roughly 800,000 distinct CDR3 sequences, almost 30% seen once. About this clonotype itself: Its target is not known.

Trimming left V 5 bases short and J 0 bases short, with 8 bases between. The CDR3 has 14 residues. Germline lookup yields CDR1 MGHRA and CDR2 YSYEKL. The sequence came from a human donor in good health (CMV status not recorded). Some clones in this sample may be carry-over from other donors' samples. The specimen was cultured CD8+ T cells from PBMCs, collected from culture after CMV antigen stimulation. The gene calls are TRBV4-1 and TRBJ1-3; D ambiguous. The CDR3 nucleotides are TGCGCCAGCAGCGCGATGACCTCTGGAAACACCATATATTTT. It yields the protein CASSAMTSGNTIYF.